This T cell receptor beta chain was found in a study of OX40 agonist ivuxolimab in advanced cancers. Points on this clone: Antigen specificity is unknown.

Study-wide points: CD4+ and CD8+ T cells in blood underwent clonal expansion by week 6 at 0.1 to 3.0 mg/kg. Individuals who were partial responders at 0.1-3.0 mg/kg had clonal expansion that ranked among the lowest.

Produced via immunoSEQ multiplex PCR; TCRdb's table is partial and in-frame only. The data hold about 84,000 clones, with approximately 89% observed a single time. Sequencing used CD4+ or CD8+ T cells sorted from blood, obtained in a trial of the OX40 agonist ivuxolimab. This TCR was sampled from an adult with an advanced solid tumor such as melanoma, head and neck, liver or kidney cancer.

The chain's CDR3 is CASRLTGTPGNTIYF. CDR3 sequence (DNA): TGTGCCAGCAGGCTAACCGGGACACCTGGAAACACCATATATTTT. The V and J genes are TRBV6-1 and TRBJ1-3; possible D gene TRBD1, 6 bases. This CDR3 comprises 15 residues. Germline values: CDR1 MNHNS, CDR2 SASEGT. V lost 6 bases and J lost 2, with 14 bases in between.